This is a list of T cell receptor beta chains from one sample in a study of naive and memory T cell subsets. MiXCR, run by TCRdb on the UMI-ligation and nested PCR reads, gives a single entry per CDR3 protein. This sample has roughly 21,000 distinct CDR3 sequences, with about 10% found just once. Sample: central memory CD8+ T cells from blood. These receptors were obtained from a human donor in good health. CDR3s include the opening cysteine and the closing phenylalanine or tryptophan.

V,J,CDR3
TRBV27,TRBJ2-2,CASSLSVTGELFF
TRBV28,TRBJ2-1,CASSVAGETYNEQFF
TRBV6-1,TRBJ2-6,CASSEATGGANVLTF
TRBV6-1,TRBJ2-7,CASSEDGDLYEQYF
TRBV2,TRBJ2-3,CASSVLAGGRGPYTDTQYF
TRBV10-2,TRBJ2-7,CASRVGQSNSYEQYF
TRBV25-1,TRBJ2-7,CASSERPGTSPSYEQYF
TRBV20-1,TRBJ1-1,CSARATQGDTEAFF
TRBV20-1,TRBJ2-7,CSARDGLGASRWSYEQYF
TRBV2,TRBJ2-4,CAIPRRNGIQYF
TRBV27,TRBJ2-1,CASSTWTSEREQFF
TRBV20-1,TRBJ2-2,CSARDPVWTSGSRTGELFF
TRBV28,TRBJ1-1,CASLLRTDREAFF
TRBV2,TRBJ2-1,CASSDDGVSYNEQFF
TRBV29-1,TRBJ2-3,CSVLSGTSGRRTDTQYF
TRBV6-1,TRBJ1-1,CASRFQKLNTEAFF
TRBV5-1,TRBJ2-1,CASSGRQLVWNEQFF
TRBV27,TRBJ2-1,CASSSSGIYNEQFF
TRBV7-8,TRBJ2-1,CASSLGVGQFF
TRBV6-2/TRBV6-3,TRBJ2-2,CASSQTGLVTGELFF
TRBV7-9,TRBJ2-5,CASSLGGLERDQETQYF
TRBV14,TRBJ2-1,CASSHFGYYNEQFF
TRBV19,TRBJ1-1,CASSRGRNTEAFF
TRBV10-3,TRBJ2-7,CATTGGMPEQYF
TRBV28,TRBJ2-7,CASSFLGGAYEQYF
TRBV29-1,TRBJ2-6,CSVGDYTYSGANVLTF
TRBV28,TRBJ2-1,CASEGGGQFF
TRBV7-9,TRBJ1-1,CASSFGPGAETEAFF
TRBV7-2,TRBJ2-3,CASSLDTSTDTQYF
TRBV7-6,TRBJ2-1,CASSLLLAGPYNEQFF
TRBV20-1,TRBJ2-4,CSAHRQELAKNIQYF
TRBV24-1,TRBJ2-3,CATSDPGEDSTDTQYF
TRBV29-1,TRBJ1-3,CSVVPIDINTIYF
TRBV20-1,TRBJ2-7,CSARAYLSYEQYF
TRBV5-1,TRBJ1-2,CASSLVSGGINYGYTF
TRBV18,TRBJ2-3,CASRLGRGPDTQYF
TRBV25-1,TRBJ2-7,CASSELGGGGNQCEQYF
TRBV2,TRBJ2-4,CASSDVLAEGGRDIQYF
TRBV3-1,TRBJ2-3,CASSQTRGDLLLWDTQYF
TRBV4-1,TRBJ2-5,CASSEDPGAETQYF
TRBV19,TRBJ2-3,CASSVRRSSTDTQYF
TRBV7-9,TRBJ2-7,CASSSNDRGEFEQYF
TRBV2,TRBJ2-2,CARDYGREHGGELFF
TRBV20-1,TRBJ2-1,CSARRGRASVNEQFF
TRBV2,TRBJ2-5,CASSEGLAGFGETQYF
TRBV27,TRBJ1-5,CASSFRGQGSNQPQHF
TRBV4-1,TRBJ2-3,CASSQDGLAQYF
TRBV9,TRBJ2-1,CASSVGVSNEQFF
TRBV28,TRBJ1-5,CASSLLAGGGGSNQPQHF
TRBV7-9,TRBJ2-1,CASSSKRESYNEQFF
TRBV10-2,TRBJ2-7,CASSSSGYEQYF
TRBV7-3,TRBJ2-3,CASSLTSGSRDTQYF
TRBV6-6,TRBJ2-1,CASSYSSPRDEQFF
TRBV4-3,TRBJ2-7,CASSQATGRYEQYF